This T cell receptor beta chain comes out of a study of a mutant IDH1 vaccine in newly diagnosed glioma. About the research overall: Patients had eight vaccinations, in weeks 1, 3, 5, 7, 11, 15, 19 and 23.

Assay: immunoSEQ multiplex PCR; the TCRdb copy retains only in-frame clones and omits some. The table shows approximately 39,000 clones, with roughly 76% occurring only once. The time point: week 5, during vaccination. Doses of 300 ug of mutant IDH1 20-mer peptide were given with topical imiquimod. For this clone: The antigen is not known.

This CDR3 contains 14 residues. CDR1 SGHRS and CDR2 YFSETQ come from the germline V gene. V was clipped by 4 bases and J by 6 bases, with 15 bases between them. V gene TRBV5-1 combines with J gene TRBJ2-3; the D is unclear. The sample consisted of PBMCs, taken from a glioma patient whose treatment included an IDH1 peptide vaccine. This clonotype originated in a middle-aged man with glioma. The CDR3 sequence: CASSAGNSRDTQYF. The CDR3 DNA reads TGCGCCAGCAGCGCCGGCAATTCGCGCGATACGCAGTATTTT. The full variable domain, rest sourced from reference TRBV5-1 and TRBJ2-3, is KAGVTQTPRYLIKTRGQQVTLSCSPISGHRSVSWYQQTPGQGLQFLFEYFSETQRNKGNFPGRFSGRQFSNSRSEMNVSTLELGDSALYLCASSAGNSRDTQYFGPGTRLTVL.